This T cell receptor beta chain was found in a study of regulatory T cells in long-lasting Graves disease. Germline CDR1 reads SGHAT; CDR2 reads FQDESV (reference sequence). This CDR3 is built from 14 residues. Germline trimming cut 5 bases from V and 9 bases from J; bases unmatched to any gene: 13. Building the TCR beta libraries relied on iRepertoire HTBI primers, and CDR3 regions underwent Arm-PCR. Each CDR3 protein is one row after TCRdb ran MiXCR on the multiplex PCR reads. The data hold 550,000 to 700,000 distinct CDR3 sequences, with approximately 16% observed a single time. Time point specified: newly diagnosed GD, antithyroid drugs for less than 3 months. Scientists built the TCR library using RNA that was extracted from PBMCs. This clonotype was recorded many times. The same specimen was also included in a second study, on T cells in Graves' hyperthyroidism and ophthalmopathy. That report adds: The primer set for the first-round RT-PCR of the TCR CDR3 was HTBI.

The origin of this receptor is a man aged 18 to 30 with Graves disease. The V gene is TRBV11-1, the J gene TRBJ2-7; 7 positions match TRBD2. This sample comprised peripheral blood mononuclear cells (PBMCs), obtained at new diagnosis, from a patient treated with antithyroid drugs. The CDR3 sequence is CASSPLGVGGRQYF. Here the CDR3 DNA reads TGTGCCAGCAGCCCCCTTGGCGTCGGCGGGAGGCAGTACTTC.